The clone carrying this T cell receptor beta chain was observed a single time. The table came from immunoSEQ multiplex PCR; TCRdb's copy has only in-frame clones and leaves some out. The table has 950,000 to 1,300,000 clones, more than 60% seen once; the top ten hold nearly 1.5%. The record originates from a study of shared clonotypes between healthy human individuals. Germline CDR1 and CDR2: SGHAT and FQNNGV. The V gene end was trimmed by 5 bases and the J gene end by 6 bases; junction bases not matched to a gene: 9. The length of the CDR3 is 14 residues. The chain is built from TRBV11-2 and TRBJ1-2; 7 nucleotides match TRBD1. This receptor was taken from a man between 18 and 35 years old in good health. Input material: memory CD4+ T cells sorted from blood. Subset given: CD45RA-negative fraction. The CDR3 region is CASSLDRVENGYTF. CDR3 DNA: TGTGCCAGCAGCCTTGACAGGGTAGAGAATGGCTACACCTTC.